Below, 8 T cell receptor beta chains from the same sample are listed, as sequenced in a study of cytomegalovirus exposure and HLA in healthy donors. PCR primers comprised 60 Vbeta and 13 Jbeta primers. Here immunoSEQ multiplex PCR was the method, and the copy in TCRdb shows in-frame clones only, minus some. In the table there are approximately 100,000 clones, approximately 80% of which are singletons. Sequenced: PBMCs. The receptors here all came from a female donor in good health and CMV-seropositive.

The chain couples TRBV5-8 to TRBJ2-5; the D gene is possibly TRBD1 (7 bases). CDR3 length: 15 residues. V lost 3 bases and J lost 4, with 16 bases in between. Germline lookup yields CDR1 SGHTS and CDR2 YDEGEE. Here the CDR3 reads CASSYARQGGETQYF. CDR3 DNA sequence: TGTGCCAGCAGCTACGCCAGACAGGGAGGAGAGACCCAGTACTTC.

The V and J genes are TRBV5-1 and TRBJ1-1, with 8 positions matching TRBD1. Germline loops: CDR1 SGHRS, CDR2 YFSETQ. The CDR3 covers 14 residues. Germline trimming cut 3 bases from V and 6 bases from J; bases unmatched to any gene: 7. This CDR3 is CASSSQGALSEAFF. CDR3 nucleotide sequence: TGCGCCAGCAGCTCTCAGGGGGCTCTATCTGAAGCTTTCTTT.

The chain has TRBV6-5 and TRBJ1-2; the D gene is possibly TRBD1 (6 bases). The CDR3 consists of 15 residues. V was cut by 0 bases and J by 5 bases, with 13 bases left in between. In germline, CDR1 is MNHEY, CDR2 SVGAGI. The DNA for the CDR3 is TGTGCCAGCAGTTACTCGACAGGCTCATCTTATGGCTACACCTTC. Residues: CASSYSTGSSYGYTF.

This clone has just a few counts. CDR3 sequence: CASSLVPSGLTREQFF. In DNA, the CDR3 is TGTGCCAGCAGCTTAGTTCCTAGCGGGTTGACACGGGAGCAGTTCTTC. This sequence joins TRBV7-2 and TRBJ2-1; 8 bases match TRBD2. Germline loops: CDR1 SGHTA, CDR2 FQGNSA. The CDR3 is 16 amino acids. V gave up 1 base and J gave up 10 bases; unmatched junction bases: 12.

This clone has a handful of counts. One end of the junction fails to match germline, which may point to a read error. The chain carries TRBV4-1 and TRBJ2-7; 11 bases match TRBD1. Looked up from germline, CDR1 is MGHRA and CDR2 is YSYEKL. The CDR3 covers 16 residues. CDR3 sequence: CASSQEGQGGSYEQYF. The CDR3 nucleotides read TGTGCCAGCAGCCAAGAGGGACAGGGGGGTTCCTACGAGCAGTACTTC.

This clone was found once. This chain's CDR3 is CASSQVPSGAAFQETQYF. CDR3 DNA sequence: TGTGCCAGCAGCCAAGTCCCCAGCGGGGCGGCCTTTCAAGAGACCCAGTACTTC. The V gene is TRBV4-2, the J gene TRBJ2-5; 7 bases map to TRBD2. The germline V gene has CDR1 LGHNA and CDR2 YNFKEQ. V trimming: 1 base; J trimming: 2 bases; junction bases outside the gene matches: 13. CDR3 length equals 18 residues.

This sequence joins TRBV7-6 and TRBJ2-3; TRBD1 agrees at 7 bases. CDR1 SGHVS and CDR2 FNYEAQ come from the germline V gene. The CDR3 sequence is 15 residues long. After removal of 5 bases from V and 4 bases from J, the junction contained 9 bases not matched to a gene. CDR3 nucleotide sequence: TGTGCCAGCAGCCCCACACCGACAGGGCCAGATACGCAGTATTTT. This encodes CASSPTPTGPDTQYF.

For the CDR3, the DNA is TGCAGCTCGCGGGTAAACACCGGGGAGCTGTTTTTT. Its protein is CSSRVNTGELFF. The chain uses TRBV29-1 and TRBJ2-2; possibly TRBD2 for D (5 bases). Germline lookup yields CDR1 SQVTM and CDR2 ANQGSEA. CDR3 length: 12 residues. V lost 8 bases and J 2 bases, leaving 9 bases between the germline ends.